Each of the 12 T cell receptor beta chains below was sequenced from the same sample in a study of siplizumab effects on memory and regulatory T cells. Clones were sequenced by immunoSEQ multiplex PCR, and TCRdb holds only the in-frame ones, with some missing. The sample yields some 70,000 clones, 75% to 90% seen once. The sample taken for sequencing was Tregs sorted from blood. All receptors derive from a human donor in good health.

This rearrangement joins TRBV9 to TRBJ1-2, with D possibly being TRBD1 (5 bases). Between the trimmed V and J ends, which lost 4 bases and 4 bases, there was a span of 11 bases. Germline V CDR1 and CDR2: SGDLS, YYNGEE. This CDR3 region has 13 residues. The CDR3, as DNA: TGTGCCAGCAGCACAACAGGTCGCTATGGCTACACCTTC. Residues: CASSTTGRYGYTF.

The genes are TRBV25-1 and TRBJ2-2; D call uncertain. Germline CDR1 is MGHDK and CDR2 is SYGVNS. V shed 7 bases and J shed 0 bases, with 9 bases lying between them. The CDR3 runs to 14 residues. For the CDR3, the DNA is TGTGCCAGCACTAGGGATTCGAACACCGGGGAGCTGTTTTTT. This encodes CASTRDSNTGELFF. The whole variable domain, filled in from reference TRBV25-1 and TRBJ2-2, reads EADIYQTPRYLVIGTGKKITLECSQTMGHDKMYWYQQDPGMELHLIHYSYGVNSTEKGDLSSESTVSRIRTEHFPLTLESARPSHTSQYLCASTRDSNTGELFFGEGSRLTVL.

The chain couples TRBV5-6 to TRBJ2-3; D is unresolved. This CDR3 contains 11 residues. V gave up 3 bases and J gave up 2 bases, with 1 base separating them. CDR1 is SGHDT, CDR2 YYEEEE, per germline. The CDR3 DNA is TGTGCCAGCAGCTCCACAGATACGCAGTATTTT. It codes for CASSSTDTQYF.

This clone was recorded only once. The CDR3 nucleotides are TGTGCCAGTAGCCCGGGACAGCTTATAGCCAAAAACATTCAGTACTTC. This sequence encodes CASSPGQLIAKNIQYF. V and J are TRBV19 and TRBJ2-4, with 7 bases lining up with TRBD1. Germline loops: CDR1 LNHDA, CDR2 SQIVND (reference sequence). V was clipped by 6 bases and J by 0 bases; unmatched bases: 8. The CDR3 totals 16 residues.

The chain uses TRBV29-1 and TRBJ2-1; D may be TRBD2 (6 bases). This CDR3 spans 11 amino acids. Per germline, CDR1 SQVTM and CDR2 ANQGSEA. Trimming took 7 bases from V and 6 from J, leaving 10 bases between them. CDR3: CSGGLSNEQFF. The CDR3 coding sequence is TGCAGCGGGGGACTTTCCAATGAGCAGTTCTTC.

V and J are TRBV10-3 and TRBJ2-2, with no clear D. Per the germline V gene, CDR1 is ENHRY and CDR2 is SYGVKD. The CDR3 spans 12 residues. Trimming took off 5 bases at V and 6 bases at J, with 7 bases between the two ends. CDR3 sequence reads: CAISQIAGELFF. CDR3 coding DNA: TGTGCCATCAGTCAAATAGCCGGGGAGCTGTTTTTT.

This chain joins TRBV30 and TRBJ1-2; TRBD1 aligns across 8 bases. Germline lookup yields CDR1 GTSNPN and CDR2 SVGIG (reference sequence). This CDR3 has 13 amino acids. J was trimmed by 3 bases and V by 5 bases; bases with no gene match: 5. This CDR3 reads CAWGQGLYYGYTF. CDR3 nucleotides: TGTGCCTGGGGACAGGGACTTTACTATGGCTACACCTTC. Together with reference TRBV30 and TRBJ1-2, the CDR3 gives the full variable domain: SQTIHQWPATLVQPVGSPLSLECTVEGTSNPNLYWYRQAAGRGLQLLFYSVGIGQISSEVPQNLSASRPQDRQFILSSKKLLLSDSGFYLCAWGQGLYYGYTFGSGTRLTVV.

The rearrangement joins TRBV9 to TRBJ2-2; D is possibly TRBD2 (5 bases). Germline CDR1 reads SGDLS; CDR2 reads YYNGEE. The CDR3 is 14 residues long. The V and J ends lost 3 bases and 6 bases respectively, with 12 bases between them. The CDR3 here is CASSGGVVPGELFF. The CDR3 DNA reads TGTGCCAGCAGCGGGGGAGTGGTTCCCGGGGAGCTGTTTTTT.

For the CDR3, the DNA is TGTGCCAGTAGTATAGGGGGGCAGGGGGACCAGCCCCAGCATTTT. It codes for CASSIGGQGDQPQHF. The genes are TRBV19 and TRBJ1-5, with 7 positions matching TRBD1. The CDR3 is 15 amino acids. The germline V gene has CDR1 LNHDA and CDR2 SQIVND (reference sequence). J was trimmed by 7 bases and V by 1 base; bases with no gene match: 7.

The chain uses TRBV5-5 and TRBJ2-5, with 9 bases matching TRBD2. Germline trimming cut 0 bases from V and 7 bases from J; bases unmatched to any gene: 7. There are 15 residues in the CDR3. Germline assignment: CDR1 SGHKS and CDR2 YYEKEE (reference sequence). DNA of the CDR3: TGTGCCAGCAGCTTGGAGTCTAGCGGGGTGGGGACCCAGTACTTC. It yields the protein CASSLESSGVGTQYF.

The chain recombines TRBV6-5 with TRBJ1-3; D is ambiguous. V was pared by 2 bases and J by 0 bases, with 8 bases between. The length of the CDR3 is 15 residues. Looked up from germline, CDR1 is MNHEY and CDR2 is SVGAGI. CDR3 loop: CASSYGSSSGNTIYF. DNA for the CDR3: TGTGCCAGCAGTTACGGATCGAGCTCTGGAAACACCATATATTTT.

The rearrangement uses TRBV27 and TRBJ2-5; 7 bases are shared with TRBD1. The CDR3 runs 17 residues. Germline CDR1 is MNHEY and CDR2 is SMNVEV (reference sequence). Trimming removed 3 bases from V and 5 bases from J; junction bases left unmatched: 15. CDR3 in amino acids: CASSFLGYPQGSETQYF. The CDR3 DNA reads TGTGCCAGCAGTTTTTTGGGGTATCCACAGGGGTCCGAGACCCAGTACTTC.